This T cell receptor beta chain was recovered during a study of early T cells in non-severe SARS-CoV-2 infection. Turning to the study itself: Bulk RNA from unsorted whole blood was sequenced; chains were unpaired. General observations from the study: The study's VDJdb matching favored anti-spike CD8 responses and missed private and CD4 specificities.

Germline lookup yields CDR1 MDHEN and CDR2 SYDVKM. Trimming pared 7 bases from V and 0 bases from J, leaving 13 bases between. The length of the CDR3 is 14 residues. Individual cDNA molecules received unique molecular identifiers during library preparation. TCRdb called the 5' RACE reads again in MiXCR, with one record for every CDR3 protein. The table lists 25,000 to 30,000 distinct CDR3 sequences, 5.7% of them singletons. This clonotype was recorded many times. Its antigen remains unidentified. The chain joins TRBV28 to TRBJ2-7; D is possibly TRBD1 (5 bases). The receptor was derived from an adult who was a healthcare worker with PCR-confirmed SARS-CoV-2 infection or an uninfected control (not recorded which). Sample: whole blood. The DNA of the CDR3 is TGTGCCAGCAAACAGGAAATCAGCTCCTACGAGCAGTACTTC. Translating gives CASKQEISSYEQYF.